This T cell receptor beta chain was documented in a study of blood T cell repertoires in COVID-19. Study-level information: Samples of COVID-19 (acute and convalescent) were obtained from the United States, Italy and Spain. PBMCs, B-cell-depleted T cells, or T cells were the source of the cDNA or gDNA that made up the material.

Sequencing used immunoSEQ multiplex PCR; TCRdb keeps in-frame clones, though not all of them. The data hold 350,000 or so clones, with 85% to 90% observed a single time. Sequenced input: peripheral blood. The TCR sequence derives from a man between 18 and 35 years old with active or convalescent COVID-19.

The CDR3 bases are TGTGCCAGCAGCTTTCTAACAGGGCCCGACGGGAAGAGGGCCAACGTCCTGACTTTC. Amino acid sequence: CASSFLTGPDGKRANVLTF. The chain links TRBV7-8 to TRBJ2-6, with D perhaps TRBD1 (6 bases). V lost 3 bases and J 5 bases, leaving 23 bases between the germline ends. Germline V lookup: CDR1 SGHVS, CDR2 FQNEAQ. The CDR3 loop spans 19 amino acids.